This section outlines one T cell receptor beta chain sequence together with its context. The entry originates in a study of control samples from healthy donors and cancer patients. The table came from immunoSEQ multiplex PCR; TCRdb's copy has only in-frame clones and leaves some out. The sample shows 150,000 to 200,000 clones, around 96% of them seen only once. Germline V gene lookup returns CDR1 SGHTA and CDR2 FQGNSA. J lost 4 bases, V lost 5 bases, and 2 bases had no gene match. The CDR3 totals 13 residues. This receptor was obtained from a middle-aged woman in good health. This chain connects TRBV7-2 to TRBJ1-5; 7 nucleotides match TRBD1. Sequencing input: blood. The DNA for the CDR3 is TGTGCCAGCAGCCCGGACAGGAATCAGCCCCAGCATTTT. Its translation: CASSPDRNQPQHF. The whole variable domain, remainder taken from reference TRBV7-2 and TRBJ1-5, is GAGVSQSPSNKVTEKGKDVELRCDPISGHTALYWYRQSLGQGLEFLIYFQGNSAPDKSGLPSDRFSAERTGGSVSTLTIQRTQQEDSAVYLCASSPDRNQPQHFGDGTRLSIL.